This passage covers 2 T cell receptor beta chains from one sample sequenced in a study of post-analysis software for immune sequencing data. Whole-study results and caveats: Relative to controls, patients had about five TRBV segments at higher frequency, with TRBV5-6, TRBV5-1 and TRBV20-1 among these.

The TCR beta cDNA libraries carried unique molecular identifiers. TCRdb re-called the PCR reads through MiXCR, storing one row per CDR3 protein. Among 350,000 to 500,000 distinct CDR3 sequences, 30% to 40% were seen once, and the ten largest hold around 8%. Antigens for these TCRs are unknown. Sequencing used blood. The source of these receptors is a girl aged 2-15 years with multiple sclerosis.

This clonotype was observed a handful of times. This chain connects TRBV4-3 to TRBJ2-3; no definite D call. CDR1 and CDR2 from the germline V gene are LGHNA and YSLEER. The CDR3 totals 13 residues. Deletions cut 1 base from V and 4 bases from J, with 6 bases between. CDR3 sequence: CASSQVRSDTQYF. As DNA, the CDR3 is TGCGCCAGCAGCCAAGTCCGGTCAGATACGCAGTATTTT.

The chain carries TRBV6-6 and TRBJ1-1, with 7 bases aligning to TRBD1. CDR1 and CDR2 from the germline V gene are MNHNY and SVGAGI (reference sequence). V lost 6 bases, J lost 6 bases, and 4 bases stayed unmatched. The CDR3 is 12 residues long. The CDR3 sequence: CASRDRVSEAFF. For the CDR3, the DNA is TGTGCCAGCAGAGACAGGGTTTCTGAAGCTTTCTTT.